This passage covers 30 T cell receptor beta chains from one sample sequenced in a study of shared clonotypes between healthy human individuals. Libraries were prepared by immunoSEQ multiplex PCR; TCRdb keeps only in-frame clonotypes and omits some of them. The table has under 700,000 clones, around 95% seen once. Terminally differentiated effector memory CD45RA+ cells were left out of the naive CD8 fraction, which was CD45RO-negative and positively selected for CCR7. What was sequenced was naive CD8+ T cells sorted from blood. The receptor source for this set is a woman younger than 45 in good health.

The chain employs TRBV11-2 and TRBJ1-5; D remains unclear. The CDR3 totals 15 residues. CDR1 is SGHAT and CDR2 is FQNNGV in the germline V gene. V was cut by 5 bases and J by 2 bases, with 13 bases left in between. As DNA, the CDR3 is TGTGCCAGCAGCCCTCGCATTGGGGGCAATCAGCCCCAGCATTTT. Translated: CASSPRIGGNQPQHF.

This clone was recorded only once. The chain recombines TRBV19 with TRBJ2-7; D unresolved. The CDR3 runs to 14 residues. Germline loops: CDR1 LNHDA, CDR2 SQIVND (reference sequence). Trimming took off 5 bases at V and 3 bases at J, with 14 bases between the two ends. The CDR3 nucleotides read TGTGCCAGTAGTCCACACAGTGGCTTCTACGAGCAGTACTTC. This translates into CASSPHSGFYEQYF.

The chain recombines TRBV5-1 with TRBJ2-7; TRBD2 might be the D (6 bases). Germline V gives CDR1 SGHRS, CDR2 YFSETQ. The CDR3 runs 13 residues. V shed 4 bases and J shed 5 bases, with 13 bases lying between them. The CDR3 DNA sequence: TGCGCCAGCAGCCCGGGACTTAACGACGAGCAGTACTTC. Encoded protein: CASSPGLNDEQYF.

The CDR3 region is CASSVVELAGLYEQYF. The DNA for the CDR3 is TGTGCCAGCAGCGTAGTAGAACTAGCGGGACTCTACGAGCAGTACTTC. This chain connects TRBV9 to TRBJ2-7; TRBD2 agrees at 10 bases. This CDR3 comprises 16 residues. After removal of 0 bases from V and 3 bases from J, the junction contained 6 bases not matched to a gene. Germline CDR1 is SGDLS and CDR2 is YYNGEE. The entire variable domain, with the rest obtained from reference TRBV9 and TRBJ2-7, is as follows: DSGVTQTPKHLITATGQRVTLRCSPRSGDLSVYWYQQSLDQGLQFLIQYYNGEERAKGNILERFSAQQFPDLHSELNLSSLELGDSALYFCASSVVELAGLYEQYFGPGTRLTVT.

Of note for this clone: The same CDR3 arises from other DNA sequences in this sample as well. The chain is built from TRBV28 and TRBJ1-5, with 9 bases aligning to TRBD1. The CDR3 totals 14 residues. The V gene's germline CDR1 is MDHEN and CDR2 SYDVKM. V gave up 5 bases and J gave up 7 bases; unmatched junction bases: 6. Written as DNA, the CDR3 is TGTGCCAGCAGTACGGGACAGGGAGTACAGCCCCAGCATTTT. It translates to CASSTGQGVQPQHF.

The chain combines TRBV9 with TRBJ1-1, with 8 positions matching TRBD1. With 0 bases clipped from V and 1 base from J, the junction kept 2 bases outside the gene matches. The CDR3 runs to 15 residues. The germline CDR1 and CDR2 sequences are SGDLS and YYNGEE. CDR3: CASSVDDRGNTEAFF. CDR3 coding DNA: TGTGCCAGCAGCGTAGACGACAGGGGGAACACTGAAGCTTTCTTT.

The chain's CDR3 is CASSLDSSYGYTF. The CDR3 DNA sequence: TGTGCCAGCAGCTTGGACTCGAGCTATGGCTACACCTTC. The chain links TRBV5-8 to TRBJ1-2; D not resolved. From germline, CDR1 is SGHTS and CDR2 YDEGEE. This CDR3 contains 13 residues. V was shortened by 0 bases and J by 4 bases, with 7 bases between the two germline ends.

The rearrangement joins TRBV27 to TRBJ1-5, with D perhaps TRBD1 (5 bases). This CDR3 spans 14 amino acids. The germline V gene encodes CDR1 MNHEY and CDR2 SMNVEV (reference sequence). The V end was cut by 5 bases, the J end by 3 bases, with 11 bases between. In DNA, the CDR3 is TGTGCCAGCAGTGAGGGGACTCCCAATCAGCCCCAGCATTTT. Protein: CASSEGTPNQPQHF.

V gene TRBV27 combines with J gene TRBJ2-6; TRBD1 is a possible D gene (6 bases). Germline CDR1 reads MNHEY; CDR2 reads SMNVEV (reference sequence). Trimming stripped 8 bases from V and 1 base from J, with 15 bases between. The CDR3 is 16 amino acids. The CDR3 DNA follows: TGTGCCAGCTACGGGACACACTGGTCTGGGGCCAACGTCCTGACTTTC. It translates to CASYGTHWSGANVLTF. Looking up the rest from reference TRBV27 and TRBJ2-6 gives the full variable domain: EAQVTQNPRYLITVTGKKLTVTCSQNMNHEYMSWYRQDPGLGLRQIYYSMNVEVTDKGDVPEGYKVSRKEKRNFPLILESPSPNQTSLYFCASYGTHWSGANVLTFGAGSRLTVL.

The chain carries TRBV7-9 and TRBJ2-3; 9 bases match TRBD2. The CDR3 covers 17 residues. V gave up 5 bases and J gave up 2 bases; unmatched junction bases: 11. The germline CDR1 and CDR2 sequences are SEHNR and FQNEAQ (reference sequence). The CDR3 loop reads CASSPGVAGAPTDTQYF. The CDR3 DNA sequence: TGTGCCAGCAGCCCGGGGGTAGCGGGAGCCCCCACAGATACGCAGTATTTT.

A few counts support this clone. The chain combines TRBV9 with TRBJ2-7; 7 bases are shared with TRBD1. With V trimmed by 0 bases and J by 2 bases, 5 bases remained unmatched. This CDR3 is built from 15 residues. CDR1 and CDR2 (germline): SGDLS, YYNGEE. The CDR3 sequence: CASSVAGTATYEQYF. CDR3 nucleotides: TGTGCCAGCAGCGTAGCTGGGACAGCAACCTACGAGCAGTACTTC. Supplemented by reference TRBV9 and TRBJ2-7, the full variable domain reads DSGVTQTPKHLITATGQRVTLRCSPRSGDLSVYWYQQSLDQGLQFLIQYYNGEERAKGNILERFSAQQFPDLHSELNLSSLELGDSALYFCASSVAGTATYEQYFGPGTRLTVT.

The chain recombines TRBV6-6 with TRBJ2-5, with D hard to call. This CDR3 comprises 14 residues. Trimming left V 0 bases short and J 3 bases short, with 8 bases between. Germline-derived CDR1 and CDR2 are MNHNY and SVGAGI (reference sequence). Written as DNA, the CDR3 is TGTGCCAGCAGTTACTCTGGGCGGAAAGAGACCCAGTACTTC. Its protein is CASSYSGRKETQYF.

The chain combines TRBV21-1 with TRBJ1-5; TRBD1 reflects the table's D call only, with no check against the DNA. TRBV21-1 is designated a pseudogene. This CDR3 contains 13 residues. The CDR3 reads CASGKRTGRTQHF. The CDR3 region has the DNA TGTGCCAGCGGAAAAAGGACAGGGCGGACCCAGCATTTT.

V usage is TRBV7-9 and J usage is TRBJ1-1; D ambiguous. From germline, CDR1 is SEHNR and CDR2 FQNEAQ (reference sequence). This CDR3 is 10 amino acids long. Trimming cost V 5 bases and J 3 bases, with 1 base left between them. CDR3 sequence: CASSDTEAFF. The CDR3 region has the DNA TGTGCCAGCAGCGACACTGAAGCTTTCTTT.

The V call is TRBV4-2, the J call TRBJ1-3, with D possibly matching TRBD1 (6 bases). V lost 0 bases to trimming and J lost 3 bases, with 15 bases between them. Germline CDR1 LGHNA, CDR2 YNFKEQ. CDR3 length: 17 residues. Here the CDR3 DNA reads TGTGCCAGCAGCCAAGATCGGAGGGGGGCGCTTGGAAACACCATATATTTT. It translates to CASSQDRRGALGNTIYF.

The chain has TRBV2 and TRBJ2-7; possible D gene TRBD2, 5 bases. CDR3 size: 16 residues. Trimming stripped 1 base from V and 6 bases from J, with 19 bases between. Germline CDR1 SNHLY, CDR2 FYNNEI. The DNA for the CDR3 is TGTGCCAGCAGTGAAGTCTCTGGACTGGGAACTTTCGAGCAGTACTTC. It specifies CASSEVSGLGTFEQYF.

This sequence joins TRBV11-2 and TRBJ2-2; D unclear. The CDR3 is made up of 14 amino acids. Per germline, CDR1 SGHAT and CDR2 FQNNGV. Trimming removed 10 bases from V and 0 bases from J, with 12 bases in between. This chain's CDR3 is CANSAYANTGELFF. As DNA, the CDR3 is TGTGCCAACTCAGCTTACGCGAACACCGGGGAGCTGTTTTTT. The full variable domain, in which reference TRBV11-2 and TRBJ2-2 provide the parts outside the CDR3, is EAGVAQSPRYKIIEKRQSVAFWCNPISGHATLYWYQQILGQGPKLLIQFQNNGVVDDSQLPKDRFSAERLKGVDSTLKIQPAKLEDSAVYLCANSAYANTGELFFGEGSRLTVL.

This clone was observed once. The rearrangement uses TRBV7-6 and TRBJ2-3, with D possibly matching TRBD1 (6 bases). In germline, CDR1 is SGHVS, CDR2 FNYEAQ. V lost 4 bases and J 0 bases, leaving 11 bases between the germline ends. CDR3 length: 15 amino acids. The CDR3 reads CASSSQGSSTDTQYF. The CDR3 coding sequence is TGTGCCAGCAGCTCCCAGGGGTCTAGCACAGATACGCAGTATTTT. Looking up the rest from reference TRBV7-6 and TRBJ2-3 gives the full variable domain: GAGVSQSPRYKVTKRGQDVALRCDPISGHVSLYWYRQALGQGPEFLTYFNYEAQQDKSGLPNDRFSAERPEGSISTLTIQRTEQRDSAMYRCASSSQGSSTDTQYFGPGTRLTVL.

V and J are TRBV4-2 and TRBJ2-5; D not certain. The last part of the DNA fits TRBJ2-7 better; the J call may be wrong. The CDR3 runs to 12 residues. Germline V lookup: CDR1 LGHNA, CDR2 YNFKEQ. CDR3 nucleotide sequence: TGTGCCAGCAGCCAAGTTCCCTACGAGCAGTACTTC. It is translated as CASSQVPYEQYF.

This clone was picked up one time. This chain links TRBV7-9 with TRBJ2-7; D gene unclear. The CDR3 has 12 residues. The ends were cut back, 2 bases at V and 7 bases at J, with 9 bases in the middle. Germline V gene lookup returns CDR1 SEHNR and CDR2 FQNEAQ (reference sequence). The DNA of the CDR3 is TGTGCCAGCAGCTTAACCTTGGGGGAGCAGTACTTC. It specifies CASSLTLGEQYF. Looking up the rest from reference TRBV7-9 and TRBJ2-7 gives the full variable domain: DTGVSQNPRHKITKRGQNVTFRCDPISEHNRLYWYRQTLGQGPEFLTYFQNEAQLEKSRLLSDRFSAERPKGSFSTLEIQRTEQGDSAMYLCASSLTLGEQYFGPGTRLTVT.

The genes are TRBV11-2 and TRBJ2-2; TRBD2 matches at 9 bases. V dropped 5 bases and J dropped 6; count of bases not matched to a gene: 7. Germline V gene data show CDR1 as SGHAT and CDR2 as FQNNGV. The CDR3 contains 15 residues. CDR3 nucleotide sequence: TGTGCCAGCAGCGTTAGCGGGAGTAGTGCCGGGGAGCTGTTTTTT. It is translated as CASSVSGSSAGELFF.

V and J are TRBV27 and TRBJ2-5, with TRBD2 as a possible D gene (6 bases). V was shortened by 2 bases and J by 6 bases, with 22 bases between the two germline ends. This CDR3 has 17 residues. Germline V gene lookup returns CDR1 MNHEY and CDR2 SMNVEV (reference sequence). For the CDR3, the DNA is TGTGCCAGCAGTTTAGGATCTAGGGAGGAGGGCGAAAAGACCCAGTACTTC. Amino acids: CASSLGSREEGEKTQYF.

This clone was picked up one time. The rearrangement joins TRBV7-9 to TRBJ1-5; no reliable D call. Germline V lookup: CDR1 SEHNR, CDR2 FQNEAQ (reference sequence). V was trimmed by 5 bases and J by 4 bases, leaving 9 bases between them. CDR3 length: 13 residues. The CDR3 region has the DNA TGTGCCAGCAGCGTCGGGGTGAATCAGCCCCAGCATTTT. Its protein is CASSVGVNQPQHF.

J is TRBJ2-7 and V is TRBV5-6; D is perhaps TRBD1 (5 bases). V lost 3 bases and J lost 0, with 7 bases in between. The V gene's germline CDR1 is SGHDT and CDR2 YYEEEE. The CDR3 extends over 13 amino acids. CDR3 nucleotide sequence: TGTGCCAGCAGCTGGACAAACTCCTACGAGCAGTACTTC. Translation: CASSWTNSYEQYF.

A single count supports this clone. The chain couples TRBV5-3 to TRBJ2-7; D tentatively fits TRBD1 or TRBD2 (5 bases each). TRBV5-3 is marked as an open reading frame, function uncertain. This CDR3 contains 14 residues. V shed 8 bases and J shed 0 bases, with 15 bases lying between them. In DNA form, the CDR3 reads TGTGCCAGCAGCAATGGGGGAACCTCCTACGAGCAGTACTTC. This sequence encodes CASSNGGTSYEQYF.

To note about this clone: The sample has other DNA sequences that encode this CDR3 too. The rearrangement links TRBV7-9 to TRBJ2-5; D is perhaps TRBD1 (6 bases). The CDR3 runs to 14 residues. The V gene's germline CDR1 is SEHNR and CDR2 FQNEAQ (reference sequence). The V end lost 1 base, the J end lost 2 bases, and 8 bases lay between the germline ends. CDR3 amino acids: CASSLVGQQETQYF. DNA of the CDR3: TGTGCCAGCAGCTTAGTAGGACAGCAAGAGACCCAGTACTTC.

The gene calls are TRBV27 and TRBJ2-7; 7 positions agree with TRBD2. The CDR3 has 14 residues. From germline, CDR1 is MNHEY and CDR2 SMNVEV (reference sequence). V gave up 5 bases and J gave up 3 bases; unmatched junction bases: 7. CDR3 nucleotide sequence: TGTGCCAGCAGTACCTGGACTAGTCACTACGAGCAGTACTTC. It codes for CASSTWTSHYEQYF.

CDR3 amino acids: CASSPLVLPKYEQYF. The CDR3 nucleotides read TGTGCCAGCAGCCCCCTGGTCCTACCAAAGTACGAGCAGTACTTC. V and J are TRBV11-1 and TRBJ2-7; the D is unclear. V dropped 5 bases and J dropped 4 bases, with 18 bases sitting between them. Germline CDR1 is SGHAT and CDR2 is FQDESV (reference sequence). The CDR3 sequence is 15 residues long.

This clone was observed a single time. The V gene is TRBV9, the J gene TRBJ2-7; 7 bases align to TRBD1. The ends lost 3 bases at V and 3 bases at J; junction bases unmatched: 9. This CDR3 has 15 residues. Germline V lookup: CDR1 SGDLS, CDR2 YYNGEE. CDR3 sequence (DNA): TGTGCCAGCAGCGCGGAGAGACAGGGTAGCTACGAGCAGTACTTC. This sequence encodes CASSAERQGSYEQYF.

V is TRBV5-1 and J is TRBJ2-1; the match to TRBD2 covers 13 bases. This CDR3 is built from 16 residues. The V and J ends lost 2 bases and 4 bases, in that order; junction bases with no gene match: 3. Per germline, CDR1 SGHRS and CDR2 YFSETQ. The CDR3 DNA reads as TGCGCCAGCAGCTTCAAGGGACTAGCGGGATACAATGAGCAGTTCTTC. Translating it yields CASSFKGLAGYNEQFF.